The sequence of this TCR beta chain was determined in a study of multiple sclerosis patients with progressive multifocal leukoencephalopathy. Study-level findings and limits: Whether JC virus or general immunocompromise explains the findings remained unclear.

This CDR3 is 12 amino acids long. Germline lookup yields CDR1 LNHDA and CDR2 SQIVND (reference sequence). The V and J ends lost 5 bases and 3 bases respectively, with 6 bases between them. Time point denoted: approximately 11 months of natalizumab therapy. Generated by immunoSEQ multiplex PCR, the TCRdb table keeps only in-frame clones and is missing some. The data show some 25,000 clones, with approximately 89% seen just once and about 2.1% held by the top ten. Of note for this clone: Its antigen is undetermined.

The receptor was derived from a man aged 30 to 45 with multiple sclerosis. The V gene is TRBV19, the J gene TRBJ2-3; D not resolved. The sequencing here drew on PBMCs, taken from a patient treated with natalizumab. CDR3 sequence (DNA): TGTGCCAGTAGTCCCAGAACAGATACGCAGTATTTT. It yields the protein CASSPRTDTQYF.